The clone carrying this TCR beta chain came up a few times. From germline, CDR1 is MNHNS and CDR2 SASEGT. The CDR3 loop spans 17 amino acids. Investigators took 9.5 to 10 milliliters of peripheral blood from every donor. The sample is drawn from a study of blood T cells in healthy people across ages. A second PCR of roughly 7 to 11 cycles used a sample-barcoded 5' primer and a J-beta primer mix. TCRdb processed the 5' RACE reads anew with MiXCR; each CDR3 protein has one entry. This sample has approximately 1,100,000 distinct CDR3 sequences, with under 45% found just once. The chain uses TRBV6-1 and TRBJ2-5, with D perhaps matching TRBD1 (6 bases). The J call is uncertain, as TRBJ2-7 better fits the DNA end. This clonotype originated in a woman aged 60-75 years in good health. Sequenced sample: blood. The CDR3 DNA reads as TGTGCCAGCAGTGAAACGGGACCGTCAGGGGTTAATTACGAGCAGTACTTC. Translating it yields CASSETGPSGVNYEQYF.